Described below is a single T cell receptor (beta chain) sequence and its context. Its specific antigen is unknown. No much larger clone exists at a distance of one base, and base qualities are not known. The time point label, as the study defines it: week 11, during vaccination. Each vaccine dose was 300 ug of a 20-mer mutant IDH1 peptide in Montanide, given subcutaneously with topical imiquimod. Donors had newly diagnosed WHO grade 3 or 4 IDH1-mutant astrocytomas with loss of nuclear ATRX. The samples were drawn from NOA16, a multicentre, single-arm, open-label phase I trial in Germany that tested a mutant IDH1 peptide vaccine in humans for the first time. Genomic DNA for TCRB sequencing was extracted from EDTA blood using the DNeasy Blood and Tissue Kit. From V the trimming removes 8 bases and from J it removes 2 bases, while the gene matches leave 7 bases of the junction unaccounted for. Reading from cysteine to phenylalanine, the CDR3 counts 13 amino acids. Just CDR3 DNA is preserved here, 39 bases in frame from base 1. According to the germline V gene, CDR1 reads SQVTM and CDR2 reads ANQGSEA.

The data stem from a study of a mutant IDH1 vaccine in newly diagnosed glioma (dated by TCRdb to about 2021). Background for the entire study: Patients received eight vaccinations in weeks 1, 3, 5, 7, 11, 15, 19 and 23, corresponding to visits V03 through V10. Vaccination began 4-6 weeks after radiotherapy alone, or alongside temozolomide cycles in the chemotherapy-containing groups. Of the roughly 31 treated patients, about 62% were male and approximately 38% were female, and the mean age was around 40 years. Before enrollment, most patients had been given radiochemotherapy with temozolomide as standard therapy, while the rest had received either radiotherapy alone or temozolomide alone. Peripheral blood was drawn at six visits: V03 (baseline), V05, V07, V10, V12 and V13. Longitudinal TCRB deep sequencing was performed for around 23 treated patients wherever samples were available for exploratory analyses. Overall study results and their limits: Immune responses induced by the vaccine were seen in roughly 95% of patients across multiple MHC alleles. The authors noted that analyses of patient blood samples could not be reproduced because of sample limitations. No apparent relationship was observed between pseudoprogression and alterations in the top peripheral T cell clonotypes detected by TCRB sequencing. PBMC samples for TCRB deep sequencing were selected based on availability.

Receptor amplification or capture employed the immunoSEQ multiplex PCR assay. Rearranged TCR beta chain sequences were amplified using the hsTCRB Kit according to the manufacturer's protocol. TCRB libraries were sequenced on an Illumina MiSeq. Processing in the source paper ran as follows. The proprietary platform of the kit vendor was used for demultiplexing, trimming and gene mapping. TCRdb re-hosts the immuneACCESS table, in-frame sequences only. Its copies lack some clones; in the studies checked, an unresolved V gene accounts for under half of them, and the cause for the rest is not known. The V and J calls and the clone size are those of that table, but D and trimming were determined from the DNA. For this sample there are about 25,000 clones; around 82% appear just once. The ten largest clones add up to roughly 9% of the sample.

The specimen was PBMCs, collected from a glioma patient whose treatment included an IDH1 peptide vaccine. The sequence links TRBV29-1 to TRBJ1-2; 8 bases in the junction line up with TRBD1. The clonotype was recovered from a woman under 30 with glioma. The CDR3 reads CSTRTGSNYGYTF. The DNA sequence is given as TGCAGCACAAGGACAGGGTCAAACTATGGCTACACCTTC. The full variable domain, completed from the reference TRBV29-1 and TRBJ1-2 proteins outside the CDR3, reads SAVISQKPSRDICQRGTSLTIQCQVDSQVTMMFWYRQQPGQSLTLIATANQGSEATYESGFVIDKFPISRPNLTFSTLTVSNMSPEDSSIYLCSTRTGSNYGYTFGSGTRLTVV.